The 12 T cell receptor beta chains below were found in one sample sequenced in a study of blood T cell repertoires in COVID-19. TCRdb's copy holds only in-frame clones and misses some; the assay was immunoSEQ multiplex PCR. In the table there are 75,000 to 100,000 clones, about 83% of which are singletons. Specimen: peripheral blood. The receptors were sampled from a human donor in a cohort sampled during active COVID-19.

As regards this clone: Other DNA variants within this sample encode the same CDR3. The genes are TRBV5-4 and TRBJ2-2; 8 bases match TRBD2. The CDR3 covers 16 residues. CDR1 and CDR2 from the germline V gene are SGHNT and YYREEE (reference sequence). V was pared by 6 bases and J by 2 bases, with 9 bases of the junction left unmatched. The CDR3 loop is CASTRLTSGNTGELFF. CDR3 DNA: TGTGCCAGCACCCGGCTCACTAGCGGAAACACCGGGGAGCTGTTTTTT.

CDR3 DNA sequence: TGTGCCAGCTCACCACAGAGGACAGGGACTGAAGCTTTCTTT. This translates into CASSPQRTGTEAFF. The chain combines TRBV18 with TRBJ1-1, with 8 bases matching TRBD1. The CDR3 spans 14 residues. The ends lost 1 base at V and 5 bases at J; junction bases unmatched: 3. Germline V lookup: CDR1 KGHSH, CDR2 LQKENI.

The J gene is TRBJ2-7, the V gene TRBV5-4; 9 bases agree with TRBD1. Germline CDR1 is SGHNT and CDR2 is YYREEE (reference sequence). The CDR3 runs to 13 residues. Trimming at V came to 4 bases and at J to 3 bases, leaving 2 bases not matched to a gene. The CDR3 DNA reads TGTGCCAGCAGCACGGGACAGGGCTACGAGCAGTACTTC. The encoded protein is CASSTGQGYEQYF.

This clone has just one count. The V gene is TRBV6-1, the J gene TRBJ1-6; D gene ambiguous. The CDR3 is 16 residues long. V was shortened by 3 bases and J by 0 bases, with 9 bases between the two germline ends. Germline CDR1 reads MNHNS; CDR2 reads SASEGT. The CDR3 DNA follows: TGTGCCAGCAGTGACAGCGCCAGCTCCTATAATTCACCCCTCCACTTT. It translates to CASSDSASSYNSPLHF.

This sequence joins TRBV6-4 and TRBJ2-1; D unresolved. Germline lookup yields CDR1 MRHNA and CDR2 SNTAGT. The CDR3 runs 15 residues. V was cut by 4 bases and J by 10 bases, with 20 bases left in between. This chain's CDR3 is CASSAPADSYKEQFF. CDR3 DNA sequence: TGTGCCAGCAGTGCCCCGGCGGATAGCTATAAGGAGCAGTTCTTC.

This chain joins TRBV7-3 and TRBJ2-1; 12 positions agree with TRBD2. Germline trimming cut 5 bases from V and 7 bases from J; bases unmatched to any gene: 9. Germline V CDR1 and CDR2: SGHTA, FQGTGA. This CDR3 contains 16 residues. The CDR3 here is CASSPPGLAGGNEQFF. CDR3 nucleotide sequence: TGTGCCAGCAGCCCCCCGGGGCTAGCGGGGGGGAATGAGCAGTTCTTC.

The rearrangement links TRBV19 to TRBJ2-5; D remains unclear. The CDR3 is made up of 15 amino acids. The germline gives CDR1 LNHDA, CDR2 SQIVND (reference sequence). V lost 3 bases to trimming and J lost 7 bases, with 18 bases between them. This CDR3 is CASSMRNSASGTQYF. For the CDR3, the DNA is TGTGCCAGTAGTATGAGGAATTCAGCCTCCGGGACCCAGTACTTC.

The chain carries TRBV19 and TRBJ1-1; 11 bases are a match to TRBD1. Germline V gene data show CDR1 as LNHDA and CDR2 as SQIVND (reference sequence). The CDR3 extends over 14 amino acids. The trim removed 5 bases at V and 4 bases at J, leaving 3 bases unmatched. CDR3 nucleotide sequence: TGTGCCAGTAGTTTGGACAGGGGGCTCACTGAAGCTTTCTTT. Translated, it gives CASSLDRGLTEAFF.

The rearrangement joins TRBV2 to TRBJ1-1; 9 nucleotides line up with TRBD1. This CDR3 is built from 13 residues. The V gene's germline CDR1 is SNHLY and CDR2 FYNNEI. Losses at the gene ends were 10 bases for V and 4 bases for J; bases not matched to a gene: 7. This CDR3 is CATHETGGTEAFF. The CDR3, as DNA: TGTGCCACTCACGAGACAGGGGGCACTGAAGCTTTCTTT.

The V call is TRBV7-9, the J call TRBJ1-1; weak D call: TRBD1 (5 bases). V was trimmed by 6 bases and J by 5 bases, leaving 13 bases between them. There are 13 residues in the CDR3. Germline CDR1 is SEHNR and CDR2 is FQNEAQ (reference sequence). Here the CDR3 reads CASRRDGGTEAFF. CDR3 sequence (DNA): TGTGCCAGCAGACGTGACGGGGGGACTGAAGCTTTCTTT.

The rearrangement uses TRBV5-1 and TRBJ2-7, with D possibly being TRBD1 (5 bases). The CDR3 sequence is 13 residues long. V dropped 4 bases and J dropped 2 bases, with 10 bases sitting between them. From germline, CDR1 is SGHRS and CDR2 YFSETQ. In DNA form, the CDR3 reads TGCGCCAGCAGCGTAGGACATACCTACGAGCAGTACTTC. It codes for CASSVGHTYEQYF.

In this sample, this clone turned up once. This CDR3 reads CASSPGTGGSYEQYF. DNA for the CDR3: TGTGCCAGCTCACCCGGGACAGGGGGCTCCTACGAGCAGTACTTC. The chain has TRBV18 and TRBJ2-7; TRBD1 matches at 11 bases. Germline assignment: CDR1 KGHSH and CDR2 LQKENI. The V gene end was trimmed by 3 bases and the J gene end by 0 bases; junction bases not matched to a gene: 1. This CDR3 region has 15 residues.